The 29 T cell receptor beta chains presented below share a single source sample, sequenced in a study of blood T cells in healthy people across ages. Then a second PCR, running roughly 7 to 12 cycles, was carried out with a sample-barcoded 5' primer and a J-beta primer mix. Via MiXCR, TCRdb re-called the 5' RACE reads, giving one row per CDR3 protein. The table shows about 1.1 million distinct CDR3 sequences, with 35% to 40% occurring only once. The sequenced material came from blood. The receptors derive from a man younger than 35 in good health.

This clonotype occurred a few times. This chain uses TRBV9 with TRBJ2-3; D not resolved. CDR3 length equals 14 residues. Germline V gives CDR1 SGDLS, CDR2 YYNGEE. The ends were cut back, 0 bases at V and 2 bases at J, with 7 bases in the middle. The DNA of the CDR3 is TGTGCCAGCAGCGTAGGGCCAGACACAGATACGCAGTATTTT. Its translation is CASSVGPDTDTQYF.

This chain uses TRBV28 with TRBJ2-5; a possible D gene is TRBD2 (5 bases). Per the germline V gene, CDR1 is MDHEN and CDR2 is SYDVKM. Trimming left V 3 bases short and J 2 bases short, with 13 bases between. The CDR3 totals 15 residues. The CDR3 coding sequence is TGTGCCAGCAGTTTGCGGCGGGCTGTACAAGAGACCCAGTACTTC. This encodes CASSLRRAVQETQYF.

This clonotype was detected a few times. V usage is TRBV7-9 and J usage is TRBJ2-1, with D maybe TRBD1 (6 bases). The ends were cut back, 5 bases at V and 9 bases at J, with 14 bases in the middle. This CDR3 contains 13 residues. Germline assignment: CDR1 SEHNR and CDR2 FQNEAQ (reference sequence). CDR3 protein: CASSQTGLAEQFF. CDR3 nucleotides: TGTGCCAGCAGCCAGACAGGTCTCGCTGAGCAGTTCTTC.

The chain is built from TRBV4-3 and TRBJ1-1; no clear D. There are 14 residues in the CDR3. Germline CDR1 LGHNA, CDR2 YSLEER. V lost 3 bases and J lost 2, with 10 bases in between. The CDR3 loop reads CASSHSLGNTEAFF. DNA for the CDR3: TGCGCCAGCAGCCATAGCCTGGGAAACACTGAAGCTTTCTTT.

This clonotype was picked up a small number of times. The rearrangement links TRBV4-1 to TRBJ1-2; D is undetermined. The CDR3 contains 15 residues. The V end lost 0 bases, the J end lost 3 bases, and 11 bases lay between the germline ends. Germline CDR1 is MGHRA and CDR2 is YSYEKL. CDR3 sequence reads: CASSQDGTADYGYTF. CDR3 bases: TGCGCCAGCAGCCAAGATGGTACGGCAGACTATGGCTACACCTTC.

This clonotype came up once. The chain couples TRBV24-1 to TRBJ2-2; 9 positions match TRBD1. The CDR3 extends over 16 amino acids. The V and J ends lost 4 bases and 4 bases, in that order; junction bases with no gene match: 6. The germline gives CDR1 KGHDR, CDR2 SFDVKD. In nucleotides, the CDR3 is TGTGCCACCAGTGACTCCGGGACAGGGCCCACCGGGGAGCTGTTTTTT. Translation gives CATSDSGTGPTGELFF.

V gene TRBV28 combines with J gene TRBJ2-1, with D uncertain. V lost 5 bases to trimming and J lost 7 bases, with 6 bases between them. Germline V CDR1 and CDR2: MDHEN, SYDVKM. There are 11 residues in the CDR3. CDR3 DNA sequence: TGTGCCAGCAGTGGCGCAAATGAGCAGTTCTTC. It specifies CASSGANEQFF.

The chain carries TRBV7-9 and TRBJ2-5, with D possibly TRBD2 on 5 matching bases. The CDR3 runs 15 residues. The V end lost 5 bases, the J end lost 3 bases, and 16 bases lay between the germline ends. Germline CDR1 and CDR2: SEHNR and FQNEAQ (reference sequence). The CDR3 here is CASSPFPSSEETQYF. CDR3 sequence (DNA): TGTGCCAGCAGCCCTTTCCCTAGCTCGGAAGAGACCCAGTACTTC.

The gene calls are TRBV20-1 and TRBJ1-5, with D possibly being TRBD1 (5 bases). The germline V and J ends were trimmed by 0 bases and 2 bases, with 8 bases remaining between them. Germline loops: CDR1 DFQATT, CDR2 SNEGSKA (reference sequence). The CDR3 contains 14 residues. CDR3 residues: CSARDLQGNQPQHF. The CDR3 nucleotides are TGCAGTGCTAGAGATTTACAGGGCAATCAGCCCCAGCATTTT.

The chain employs TRBV20-1 and TRBJ2-1; tentatively, D is TRBD1 (6 bases). Trimming cost V 0 bases and J 10 bases, with 10 bases left between them. This CDR3 has 12 amino acids. Germline lookup yields CDR1 DFQATT and CDR2 SNEGSKA (reference sequence). Here the CDR3 reads CSARDDRWEQFF. The CDR3 DNA is TGCAGTGCTAGAGATGACAGGTGGGAGCAGTTCTTC.

This chain connects TRBV6-5 to TRBJ2-1; maybe TRBD2 (5 bases). The J call may be mistaken, given a closer DNA end match to TRBJ2-7. This CDR3 region has 15 residues. The germline CDR1 and CDR2 sequences are MNHEY and SVGAGI. The DNA for the CDR3 is TGTGCCAGCAGTCGGGATCCGAGCTCCTACAATGAGCAGTACTTC. It translates to CASSRDPSSYNEQYF.

This clonotype turned up a few times. The J gene is TRBJ1-2, the V gene TRBV20-1, with D possibly matching TRBD1 (6 bases). The CDR3 covers 16 residues. Between the trimmed V and J ends, which lost 0 bases and 7 bases, there was a span of 21 bases. Germline assignment: CDR1 DFQATT and CDR2 SNEGSKA (reference sequence). The CDR3 loop reads CSARDRTDKNRIGYTF. Here the CDR3 DNA reads TGCAGTGCTAGAGATCGGACAGATAAGAATAGAATTGGCTACACCTTC.

This clonotype was observed a handful of times. This chain links TRBV9 with TRBJ2-1; 7 positions agree with TRBD1. V trimming: 2 bases; J trimming: 5 bases; junction bases outside the gene matches: 7. In germline, CDR1 is SGDLS, CDR2 YYNGEE. This CDR3 region has 15 residues. For the CDR3, the DNA is TGTGCCAGCAGCGTCCGGGACAGCCAAAACAATGAGCAGTTCTTC. Its translation: CASSVRDSQNNEQFF.

This clonotype has a count of ten or more. The rearrangement joins TRBV5-1 to TRBJ2-5; no clear D gene. Looked up from germline, CDR1 is SGHRS and CDR2 is YFSETQ. The CDR3 sequence is 14 residues long. The V and J ends lost 0 bases and 1 base respectively, with 7 bases between them. The CDR3 here is CASSLARSQETQYF. Written as DNA, the CDR3 is TGCGCCAGCAGCTTGGCCCGCAGCCAAGAGACCCAGTACTTC.

V gene TRBV21-1 combines with J gene TRBJ2-5; the D call of TRBD1 is as the table states it, not checked on the DNA. The J call may not be correct, given that the DNA end is closer to TRBJ2-7. TRBV21-1 is flagged as a pseudogene. CDR3 size: 13 residues. In DNA, the CDR3 is TGTGCCGGCAAAGAAACAGGGGGGAACGAGCAGTACTTC. This translates into CAGKETGGNEQYF.

The chain links TRBV2 to TRBJ1-2; 8 bases map to TRBD1. The CDR3 covers 16 residues. Germline V gene sequence: CDR1 SNHLY, CDR2 FYNNEI. V shed 5 bases and J 9 bases; nucleotides not matched to a gene: 17. CDR3 bases: TGTGCCAGCAGTCTTTCCGGAGACAGGGGACCGGCTAGCTACACCTTC. Encoded protein: CASSLSGDRGPASYTF. Drawing the rest from reference TRBV2 and TRBJ1-2, the complete variable domain is EPEVTQTPSHQVTQMGQEVILRCVPISNHLYFYWYRQILGQKVEFLVSFYNNEISEKSEIFDDQFSVERPDGSNFTLKIRSTKLEDSAMYFCASSLSGDRGPASYTFGSGTRLTVV.

This sequence joins TRBV10-3 and TRBJ1-1; 7 nucleotides agree with TRBD1. Germline V gene data show CDR1 as ENHRY and CDR2 as SYGVKD. Germline trimming cut 6 bases from V and 0 bases from J; bases unmatched to any gene: 1. The CDR3 loop spans 13 amino acids. The CDR3 protein is CAIRTGLNTEAFF. The CDR3 DNA is TGTGCCATCAGGACAGGGTTGAACACTGAAGCTTTCTTT.

This clonotype has just a few counts. CDR3 sequence (DNA): TGTGCCAGCCTGAGCCGGGATAAGAACACTGAAGCTTTCTTT. Its protein product is CASLSRDKNTEAFF. This sequence joins TRBV6-6 and TRBJ1-1; unclear D gene. This CDR3 spans 14 amino acids. Deletions cut 8 bases from V and 1 base from J, with 14 bases between. The V gene's germline CDR1 is MNHNY and CDR2 SVGAGI (reference sequence).

This clonotype was detected ten times or more. The chain uses TRBV27 and TRBJ2-7; D is ambiguous. V gave up 6 bases and J gave up 2 bases, with 11 bases separating them. Germline CDR1 MNHEY, CDR2 SMNVEV (reference sequence). The CDR3 covers 13 residues. The CDR3 DNA is TGTGCCAGCAGCCTCCGCGCTACCTACGAGCAGTACTTC. Encoded protein: CASSLRATYEQYF.

The J gene is TRBJ1-6, the V gene TRBV4-2; no clear D. Trimming removed 3 bases at V and 8 bases at J, with 20 bases between. The germline CDR1 and CDR2 sequences are LGHNA and YNFKEQ. The CDR3 consists of 17 residues. In nucleotides, the CDR3 is TGTGCCAGCAGCCAGGCCGGATTGTCCCTCCGAGATTCACCCCTCCACTTT. Amino acid sequence: CASSQAGLSLRDSPLHF.

This chain connects TRBV28 to TRBJ2-7; D ambiguous. The CDR3 length is 14 residues. The V gene lost 8 bases and the J gene lost 2 bases, with 16 bases spanning the gap. The V gene's germline CDR1 is MDHEN and CDR2 SYDVKM. The CDR3 is CASSDPRWPYEQYF. The CDR3 DNA sequence: TGTGCCAGCTCCGACCCTAGGTGGCCCTACGAGCAGTACTTC.

This clonotype was seen more than once but under ten times. The chain combines TRBV5-1 with TRBJ1-5; the match to TRBD1 covers 7 bases. This CDR3 is 18 amino acids long. The trim removed 3 bases at V and 2 bases at J, leaving 14 bases unmatched. From germline, CDR1 is SGHRS and CDR2 YFSETQ. CDR3 DNA: TGCGCCAGCAGCTCACCGGGACAGAGTAATTTTGGCAATCAGCCCCAGCATTTT. Translating gives CASSSPGQSNFGNQPQHF.

This clonotype was picked up a small number of times. The chain couples TRBV6-2 or TRBV6-3 to TRBJ2-4; possibly TRBD2 for D (5 bases). The CDR3 sequence is 14 residues long. CDR1 is MNHEY, CDR2 SVGEGT, per germline. Trimming pared 6 bases from V and 2 bases from J, leaving 11 bases between. The DNA for the CDR3 is TGTGCCAGCAGCCGGACTGCAACCAAAAACATTCAGTACTTC. Translation: CASSRTATKNIQYF.

The V and J genes are TRBV5-1 and TRBJ1-5; the match to TRBD1 covers 7 bases. V lost 5 bases and J lost 0; bases outside the gene matches: 8. CDR1 is SGHRS, CDR2 YFSETQ, per germline. The CDR3 sequence is 16 residues long. The CDR3 nucleotides read TGCGCCAGCAGGAAAGGGACAGAAGATAGCAATCAGCCCCAGCATTTT. It is translated as CASRKGTEDSNQPQHF. The variable domain in full, completed from reference TRBV5-1 and TRBJ1-5, reads KAGVTQTPRYLIKTRGQQVTLSCSPISGHRSVSWYQQTPGQGLQFLFEYFSETQRNKGNFPGRFSGRQFSNSRSEMNVSTLELGDSALYLCASRKGTEDSNQPQHFGDGTRLSIL.

This clonotype was seen at least ten times. This chain joins TRBV2 and TRBJ1-2; tentatively, D is TRBD1 (6 bases). Trimming shortened V by 6 bases and J by 4 bases, and 15 bases separated the two germline ends. The CDR3 is made up of 14 amino acids. Germline loops: CDR1 SNHLY, CDR2 FYNNEI. As DNA, the CDR3 is TGTGCCAGCAGACTACAGGGAGTTGGCTATGGCTACACCTTC. Encoded protein: CASRLQGVGYGYTF.

This clonotype was observed a single time. Germline is not matched at one junction end, which may reflect a read error. This chain joins TRBV25-1 and TRBJ2-3, with D perhaps matching TRBD1 (7 bases). This CDR3 has 15 residues. Germline V gene sequence: CDR1 MGHDK, CDR2 SYGVNS. In DNA, the CDR3 is TGTGCCACCTCACGACAGGGACTCAGCACAGATACGCGGTATTTT. The encoded protein is CATSRQGLSTDTRYF.

This chain uses TRBV6-2 or TRBV6-3 with TRBJ2-7, with a weak D call TRBD1 (5 bases). Trimming shortened V by 4 bases and J by 7 bases, and 11 bases separated the two germline ends. The germline V gene has CDR1 MNHEY and CDR2 SVGEGT. This CDR3 has 12 residues. For the CDR3, the DNA is TGTGCCAGCAGTTCTCAGGGCTGGGAGCAGTACTTC. Translated, it gives CASSSQGWEQYF.

The chain joins TRBV12-3 or TRBV12-4 to TRBJ1-1; no definite D call. The V and J ends lost 5 bases and 3 bases respectively, with 19 bases between them. This CDR3 has 16 amino acids. CDR3: CASSPSRLGQHTEAFF. CDR3 coding DNA: TGTGCCAGCAGTCCCAGCCGGCTCGGGCAGCACACTGAAGCTTTCTTT.

The rearrangement links TRBV6-1 to TRBJ1-6; D may be TRBD1 (6 bases). The V end lost 8 bases, the J end lost 7 bases, and 18 bases lay between the germline ends. Germline V CDR1 and CDR2: MNHNS, SASEGT. The CDR3 has 15 amino acids. CDR3 DNA: TGTGCCAGCGGGTTAGGAGACAGGCGCAATTCACCCCTCCACTTT. It specifies CASGLGDRRNSPLHF.